A single sample gave rise to the 31 T cell receptor beta chains below, sequenced in a study of shared clonotypes between healthy human individuals. Sequencing used immunoSEQ multiplex PCR; TCRdb keeps in-frame clones, though not all of them. The top ten hold 8% to 13% of the sample, which has some 300,000 clones, more than 60% seen once. The sample taken for sequencing was memory CD4+ T cells sorted from blood. Subset noted: CD45RA-negative fraction. The receptors were sampled from a man aged 25 to 40 in good health.

The V and J genes are TRBV25-1 and TRBJ2-1; TRBD1 agrees at 10 bases. Germline loops: CDR1 MGHDK, CDR2 SYGVNS. The CDR3 runs to 16 residues. Losses at the gene ends were 4 bases for V and 8 bases for J; bases not matched to a gene: 11. Written as DNA, the CDR3 is TGTGCCAGCAGTGCCCGAGGACAGGGGGTGTGGGATGAGCAGTTCTTC. As protein: CASSARGQGVWDEQFF.

This chain connects TRBV4-2 to TRBJ1-1; a possible D gene is TRBD1 (5 bases). V was pared by 1 base and J by 4 bases, with 13 bases between. The CDR3 has 15 residues. Looked up from germline, CDR1 is LGHNA and CDR2 is YNFKEQ. The CDR3 sequence is CASSQGDGRSTEAFF. DNA of the CDR3: TGTGCCAGCAGCCAAGGGGACGGACGGTCCACTGAAGCTTTCTTT.

The gene calls are TRBV5-6 and TRBJ1-3; the D gene is possibly TRBD1 (5 bases). The V gene's germline CDR1 is SGHDT and CDR2 YYEEEE. CDR3 length: 13 amino acids. Trimming took off 4 bases at V and 4 bases at J, with 9 bases between the two ends. This CDR3 reads CASSTGRGNTIYF. As DNA, the CDR3 is TGTGCCAGCAGCACGGGACGCGGAAACACCATATATTTT.

The chain couples TRBV5-4 to TRBJ2-1; 7 nucleotides match TRBD1. The V gene end was trimmed by 5 bases and the J gene end by 6 bases; junction bases not matched to a gene: 23. Germline V CDR1 and CDR2: SGHNT, YYREEE (reference sequence). The CDR3 runs to 19 residues. The CDR3 DNA sequence: TGTGCCAGCAGGAAAGAATTGGCAACACCGGGACAGTGGGTCAATGAGCAGTTCTTC. Translated: CASRKELATPGQWVNEQFF.

The chain is built from TRBV5-1 and TRBJ2-7, with TRBD1 matching 10 bases. CDR1 SGHRS and CDR2 YFSETQ come from the germline V gene. The ends lost 0 bases at V and 7 bases at J; junction bases unmatched: 4. CDR3 size: 14 residues. DNA of the CDR3: TGCGCCAGCAGCTTGGCCGGGACAGGGGTGGAGCAGTACTTC. Protein: CASSLAGTGVEQYF.

J is TRBJ2-3 and V is TRBV6-6; a weak D match, TRBD2 (6 bases). V was pared by 5 bases and J by 2 bases, with 17 bases between. The germline V gene encodes CDR1 MNHNY and CDR2 SVGAGI (reference sequence). The CDR3 has 16 amino acids. The CDR3 here is CASSLGPGLLTDTQYF. Written as DNA, the CDR3 is TGTGCCAGCAGTCTAGGACCGGGACTTCTCACAGATACGCAGTATTTT.

Here the CDR3 reads CASGQDRGKEQYF. As DNA, the CDR3 is TGTGCTAGTGGTCAGGACAGGGGAAAGGAGCAGTACTTC. The chain carries TRBV12-5 and TRBJ2-7, with 9 bases lining up with TRBD1. CDR3 size: 13 residues. J was trimmed by 7 bases and V by 5 bases; bases with no gene match: 6. Per the germline V gene, CDR1 is LGHNT and CDR2 is FRNRAP. Supplemented by reference TRBV12-5 and TRBJ2-7, the full variable domain reads DARVTQTPRHKVTEMGQEVTMRCQPILGHNTVFWYRQTMMQGLELLAYFRNRAPLDDSGMPKDRFSAEMPDATLATLKIQPSEPRDSAVYFCASGQDRGKEQYFGPGTRLTVT.

This chain joins TRBV28 and TRBJ1-1; 7 bases are shared with TRBD1. This CDR3 has 15 residues. The germline gives CDR1 MDHEN, CDR2 SYDVKM. V lost 5 bases and J lost 0; bases outside the gene matches: 6. DNA for the CDR3: TGTGCCAGCAGTCCACGGAGGGGGCTGAACACTGAAGCTTTCTTT. Protein product: CASSPRRGLNTEAFF. Complete variable domain (other parts from reference TRBV28 and TRBJ1-1): DVKVTQSSRYLVKRTGEKVFLECVQDMDHENMFWYRQDPGLGLRLIYFSYDVKMKEKGDIPEGYSVSREKKERFSLILESASTNQTSMYLCASSPRRGLNTEAFFGQGTRLTVV.

This clone was detected a few times. The V gene is TRBV19, the J gene TRBJ1-5; unclear D gene. This CDR3 comprises 15 residues. Trimming cost V 3 bases and J 6 bases, with 15 bases left between them. CDR1 and CDR2 from the germline V gene are LNHDA and SQIVND (reference sequence). DNA of the CDR3: TGTGCCAGTAGTATGGGTCAAGTTCTCTTTCAGCCCCAGCATTTT. It specifies CASSMGQVLFQPQHF.

In DNA, the CDR3 is TGTGCCAGCAGCCAAGAGGGTGGGGCAGGTAACCACAATGAGCAGTTCTTC. This translates into CASSQEGGAGNHNEQFF. V is TRBV4-2 and J is TRBJ2-1, with D possibly being TRBD1 (5 bases). The V gene's germline CDR1 is LGHNA and CDR2 YNFKEQ. CDR3 length: 17 residues. V lost 0 bases and J 5 bases, leaving 17 bases between the germline ends.

V and J are TRBV2 and TRBJ2-7; 9 bases line up with TRBD2. The CDR3 loop spans 12 amino acids. In germline, CDR1 is SNHLY, CDR2 FYNNEI. With 9 bases clipped from V and 6 bases from J, the junction kept 6 bases outside the gene matches. The CDR3 nucleotides are TGTGCCAGTAGCGGGAGCAGTCTCGAGCAGTACTTC. It is translated as CASSGSSLEQYF. The full variable domain, in which reference TRBV2 and TRBJ2-7 provide the parts outside the CDR3, is EPEVTQTPSHQVTQMGQEVILRCVPISNHLYFYWYRQILGQKVEFLVSFYNNEISEKSEIFDDQFSVERPDGSNFTLKIRSTKLEDSAMYFCASSGSSLEQYFGPGTRLTVT.

With regard to this clone: Compared with germline, one end of the junction differs, possibly owing to a read error. The V gene is TRBV10-2, the J gene TRBJ2-7; D is undetermined. The CDR3 is made up of 13 amino acids. Germline CDR1 and CDR2: WSHSY and SAAADI. The CDR3 region is CASSRAGNYEQYF. Written as DNA, the CDR3 is TGCGCGAGCAGTCGGGCAGGTAACTACGAGCAGTACTTC.

V and J are TRBV5-1 and TRBJ2-5; no definite D call. Deletions cut 3 bases from V and 5 bases from J, with 8 bases between. The V gene's germline CDR1 is SGHRS and CDR2 YFSETQ. CDR3 size: 12 residues. This chain's CDR3 is CASSWNAETQYF. The CDR3 nucleotides read TGCGCCAGCAGCTGGAATGCGGAGACCCAGTACTTC.

The chain recombines TRBV10-2 with TRBJ1-5; no clear D gene. Germline CDR1 reads WSHSY; CDR2 reads SAAADI. V dropped 3 bases and J dropped 11 bases, with 11 bases sitting between them. The CDR3 covers 12 residues. The CDR3 DNA reads as TGCGCCAGCAGTGACCCGGAGAGGGCCCAGCATTTT. Its translation is CASSDPERAQHF.

This clone came up once. The V and J genes are TRBV5-1 and TRBJ2-3; 9 bases line up with TRBD2. The CDR3 is 15 residues long. The V segment lost 3 bases and the J segment 4 bases; nucleotides outside the gene matches: 6. Germline lookup yields CDR1 SGHRS and CDR2 YFSETQ. CDR3 in DNA: TGCGCCAGCAGCTCGCGAGCGGGAGGAGCAGATACGCAGTATTTT. Protein: CASSSRAGGADTQYF.

V gene TRBV5-5 combines with J gene TRBJ2-1; 7 bases agree with TRBD2. CDR3 length: 15 amino acids. The J segment lost 10 bases and the V segment lost 2 bases, leaving 12 bases of the junction unmatched. The V gene's germline CDR1 is SGHKS and CDR2 YYEKEE (reference sequence). CDR3 DNA sequence: TGTGCCAGCAGCTTCATTGGGGCTAGCGGAGAAGAGCAGTTCTTC. Encoded protein: CASSFIGASGEEQFF.

The chain carries TRBV2 and TRBJ2-7; 12 nucleotides agree with TRBD2. Trimming at V came to 8 bases and at J to 4 bases, leaving 9 bases not matched to a gene. CDR3 length: 15 amino acids. Per the germline V gene, CDR1 is SNHLY and CDR2 is FYNNEI. CDR3 in DNA: TGTGCCAGCTACCTTCCGGGACTAGCGGGTTACGAGCAGTACTTC. As protein: CASYLPGLAGYEQYF. Variable domain in full (rest from reference TRBV2 and TRBJ2-7): EPEVTQTPSHQVTQMGQEVILRCVPISNHLYFYWYRQILGQKVEFLVSFYNNEISEKSEIFDDQFSVERPDGSNFTLKIRSTKLEDSAMYFCASYLPGLAGYEQYFGPGTRLTVT.

V gene TRBV29-1 combines with J gene TRBJ1-2; 10 nucleotides match TRBD1. Germline V gene sequence: CDR1 SQVTM, CDR2 ANQGSEA. The CDR3 extends over 13 amino acids. The junction had 5 bases not matched to a gene; V was cut back by 7 bases and J by 3 bases. CDR3 in DNA: TGCAGCGGGAGGGACAGGGGAGACTATGGCTACACCTTC. Amino acid sequence: CSGRDRGDYGYTF.

This chain uses TRBV9 with TRBJ2-1; TRBD2 matches 13 bases. In germline, CDR1 is SGDLS, CDR2 YYNGEE. This CDR3 has 15 residues. V was clipped by 1 base and J by 8 bases; unmatched bases: 3. DNA for the CDR3: TGTGCCAGCAGCGTATCTACTAGCGGGAGGGATGAGCAGTTCTTC. Its protein is CASSVSTSGRDEQFF.

This sequence joins TRBV19 and TRBJ2-7, with a tentative D call TRBD1 (7 bases). This CDR3 spans 14 amino acids. V was cut by 9 bases and J by 0 bases, with 15 bases left in between. Germline CDR1 reads LNHDA; CDR2 reads SQIVND (reference sequence). CDR3: CASSTRDSSYEQYF. In DNA form, the CDR3 reads TGTGCCAGCTCGACGCGGGACAGCTCCTACGAGCAGTACTTC.

The rearrangement links TRBV5-4 to TRBJ1-6, with TRBD1 matching 8 bases. Germline V gene data show CDR1 as SGHNT and CDR2 as YYREEE (reference sequence). J was trimmed by 4 bases and V by 4 bases; bases with no gene match: 4. The CDR3 consists of 15 residues. The CDR3 sequence: CASSPRTGYNSPLHF. The CDR3 region has the DNA TGTGCCAGCAGCCCCCGGACAGGGTATAATTCACCCCTCCACTTT.

CDR3 bases: TGTGCCAGCAGTACCCAAGCGGGAGGAAAGGAGGAGCAGTACTTC. Encoded protein: CASSTQAGGKEEQYF. The rearrangement joins TRBV28 to TRBJ2-7; TRBD2 matches at 9 bases. The CDR3 runs to 15 residues. With V trimmed by 5 bases and J by 7 bases, 12 bases remained unmatched. CDR1 and CDR2 from the germline V gene are MDHEN and SYDVKM.

The chain uses TRBV7-6 and TRBJ2-3; 10 positions agree with TRBD2. Per germline, CDR1 SGHVS and CDR2 FNYEAQ. Trimming at V came to 5 bases and at J to 1 base, leaving 3 bases not matched to a gene. This CDR3 is built from 15 residues. In DNA, the CDR3 is TGTGCCAGCAGCCCCCTAGCGGGAGGCACAGATACGCAGTATTTT. It specifies CASSPLAGGTDTQYF.

This CDR3 is CASSPIAGGDTQYF. Here the CDR3 DNA reads TGTGCCAGCAGCCCGATAGCGGGAGGGGATACGCAGTATTTT. This chain connects TRBV7-3 to TRBJ2-3; TRBD2 aligns across 11 bases. The CDR3 runs 14 residues. CDR1 SGHTA and CDR2 FQGTGA come from the germline V gene. V was clipped by 5 bases and J by 6 bases; unmatched bases: 4.

About this clone itself: It is unclear where the CDR3 begins or ends on the DNA, so no DNA is shown, and the CDR3 is as TCRdb lists it. This sequence joins TRBV19 and TRBJ2-6; the tabulated D call, TRBD1, remains unverified against the DNA. The CDR3 has 17 amino acids, counting both end residues. Germline-derived CDR1 and CDR2 are LNHDA and SQIVND (reference sequence). CDR3 residues: CASTSGQRQPGANVLTF.

The rearrangement joins TRBV7-2 to TRBJ2-1; D perhaps matches TRBD1 (6 bases). The CDR3 length is 16 residues. Trimming stripped 0 bases from V and 2 bases from J, with 11 bases between. CDR1 is SGHTA, CDR2 FQGNSA, per germline. CDR3 sequence reads: CASSLAGAQAYNEQFF. CDR3 coding DNA: TGTGCCAGCAGCTTAGCGGGGGCCCAAGCCTACAATGAGCAGTTCTTC.

This rearrangement joins TRBV6-6 to TRBJ2-7, with D possibly TRBD2 on 5 matching bases. V lost 6 bases, J lost 5 bases, and 14 bases lay in between. The CDR3 has 13 residues. Germline-derived CDR1 and CDR2 are MNHNY and SVGAGI (reference sequence). CDR3 nucleotide sequence: TGTGCCAGCAGGGCGCAAGGAGGCCACGAGCAGTACTTC. This encodes CASRAQGGHEQYF.

Concerning this clone itself: An end of the junction differs from the germline gene, which may be a read error. V usage is TRBV29-1 and J usage is TRBJ1-1; D may be TRBD1 (5 bases). Germline V gene lookup returns CDR1 SQVTM and CDR2 ANQGSEA. The CDR3 is made up of 12 amino acids. The CDR3 coding sequence is TGCAGCGTTCAAGACAGGAACACTGAAGCTTTCTTT. Residues: CSVQDRNTEAFF. Looking up the rest from reference TRBV29-1 and TRBJ1-1 gives the full variable domain: SAVISQKPSRDICQRGTSLTIQCQVDSQVTMMFWYRQQPGQSLTLIATANQGSEATYESGFVIDKFPISRPNLTFSTLTVSNMSPEDSSIYLCSVQDRNTEAFFGQGTRLTVV.

The chain joins TRBV28 to TRBJ1-2; unclear D gene. Trimming took off 6 bases at V and 6 bases at J, with 17 bases between the two ends. Germline V lookup: CDR1 MDHEN, CDR2 SYDVKM. The CDR3 consists of 14 residues. CDR3 residues: CASSRPLQANGYTF. The CDR3 region has the DNA TGTGCCAGCAGCCGGCCCCTGCAGGCTAATGGCTACACCTTC.

This clone has just one count. This sequence joins TRBV6-1 and TRBJ2-3; TRBD2 agrees at 9 bases. There are 16 residues in the CDR3. Germline values: CDR1 MNHNS, CDR2 SASEGT. V lost 2 bases, J lost 3 bases, and 6 bases stayed unmatched. CDR3 DNA sequence: TGTGCCAGCAGTGAACCAAGCGGGAGGAGAACAGATACGCAGTATTTT. Translated: CASSEPSGRRTDTQYF.

This clone showed up just a few times. The genes are TRBV5-6 and TRBJ2-6; D is uncertain. Germline V gene lookup returns CDR1 SGHDT and CDR2 YYEEEE. This CDR3 is built from 14 residues. With 0 bases removed from V and 0 bases from J, the gap between germline ends came to 1 base. CDR3 residues: CASSLDSGANVLTF. The CDR3 DNA is TGTGCCAGCAGCTTGGACTCTGGGGCCAACGTCCTGACTTTC.